This T cell receptor beta chain was found in a study of blood T cells in healthy people across ages. Note on this clonotype: This may stem from a read error, because a much larger clone lies one nucleotide away.

The authors ran a second PCR of 7 to 11 cycles using a sample-barcoded 5' primer and a J-beta primer mix. TCRdb processed the 5' RACE reads anew with MiXCR; each CDR3 protein has one entry. The data contain roughly 800,000 distinct CDR3 sequences, more than 45% of them singletons. This receptor was taken from a man aged 25 to 40 in good health. Sequenced input: blood.

This CDR3 is CASSLGLVSYNEQYF. CDR3 nucleotides: TGTGCCAGCAGCCTTGGACTAGTCTCCTACAATGAGCAGTACTTC. The chain couples TRBV6-2 or TRBV6-3 to TRBJ2-7; 7 bases align to TRBD2. CDR3 size: 15 residues. Trimming removed 6 bases from V and 7 bases from J; junction bases left unmatched: 15. Per germline, CDR1 MNHEY and CDR2 SVGEGT.